These 8 T cell receptor beta chains came from one sample sequenced in a study of T-cell reconstitution after alpha-beta-depleted transplantation in children. TCRbeta library preparation incorporated unique molecular identifiers. One entry per CDR3 protein, called by TCRdb with MiXCR from the PCR reads. The sample carries approximately 270,000 distinct CDR3 sequences, more than 9% recorded once. This material consisted of PBMCs from the stem cell graft donor, taken from the stem cell graft. The source of these receptors is a human donor who donated a stem cell graft to a child with SCID.

CDR3 residues: CASKNGPTGELFF. The CDR3 region has the DNA TGTGCCAGCAAAAATGGACCCACCGGGGAGCTGTTTTTT. The chain couples TRBV12-3 or TRBV12-4 to TRBJ2-2; D unresolved. The CDR3 consists of 13 residues. Trimming left V 7 bases short and J 4 bases short, with 10 bases between.

The chain joins TRBV15 to TRBJ2-3; TRBD1 matches at 7 bases. The CDR3 length is 15 residues. V shed 3 bases and J 2 bases; nucleotides not matched to a gene: 5. Germline assignment: CDR1 LNHNV and CDR2 YYDKDF (reference sequence). CDR3 coding DNA: TGTGCCACCAGCAGGCAGGGGGAACTCACAGATACGCAGTATTTT. Its protein is CATSRQGELTDTQYF.

This clonotype was found a few times. The chain has TRBV6-1 and TRBJ2-4; 13 bases are shared with TRBD2. The CDR3 loop spans 19 amino acids. The J segment lost 2 bases and the V segment lost 3 bases, leaving 10 bases of the junction unmatched. The V gene's germline CDR1 is MNHNS and CDR2 SASEGT. The CDR3 sequence is CASSDRRLAGGLTKNIQYF. CDR3 bases: TGTGCCAGCAGTGATAGAAGACTAGCGGGGGGACTAACCAAAAACATTCAGTACTTC.

There are a few counts of this clonotype. The chain combines TRBV27 with TRBJ2-5, with a tentative D call TRBD2 (5 bases). The germline V gene has CDR1 MNHEY and CDR2 SMNVEV (reference sequence). CDR3 length: 16 amino acids. Trimming took 4 bases from V and 1 from J, leaving 16 bases between them. CDR3 sequence reads: CASSSGPGLVQETQYF. In DNA, the CDR3 is TGTGCCAGCAGTTCAGGACCCGGACTCGTCCAAGAGACCCAGTACTTC.

This sequence joins TRBV7-2 and TRBJ2-3; D call uncertain. Germline CDR1 SGHTA, CDR2 FQGNSA. The CDR3 has 15 residues. Between the trimmed V and J ends, which lost 8 bases and 2 bases, there was a span of 17 bases. In DNA form, the CDR3 reads TGTGCCAGCGGGCTAGGACCAATATCCACAGATACGCAGTATTTT. Translated, it gives CASGLGPISTDTQYF.

This clonotype was detected a few times. The chain uses TRBV7-8 and TRBJ2-5; D may match TRBD1 or TRBD2 (6 bases each). Trimming took 5 bases from V and 2 from J, leaving 15 bases between them. This CDR3 is built from 15 residues. In germline, CDR1 is SGHVS, CDR2 FQNEAQ. CDR3 sequence reads: CASSLQGGQQETQYF. The CDR3 DNA reads TGTGCCAGCAGCCTCCAAGGGGGGCAGCAAGAGACCCAGTACTTC.

This clonotype was detected only a few times. V and J are TRBV19 and TRBJ1-2, with 7 positions matching TRBD1. Germline lookup yields CDR1 LNHDA and CDR2 SQIVND (reference sequence). The length of the CDR3 is 13 residues. Trimming removed 5 bases from V and 4 bases from J; junction bases left unmatched: 4. CDR3 in amino acids: CASSGDRAYGYTF. The CDR3 DNA reads TGTGCCAGTAGTGGGGACAGAGCCTATGGCTACACCTTC.

This clonotype was seen more than once but under ten times. One junction end does not reproduce the germline sequence, and a read error may be involved. The chain employs TRBV29-1 and TRBJ1-2; D possibly corresponds to TRBD1 (5 bases). The CDR3 sequence is 15 residues long. Germline V gene data show CDR1 as SQVTM and CDR2 as ANQGSEA. CDR3 in DNA: TGCAGCGTCGAAGGGGCAGACTATTCTAACTATGGCTACACCTTC. Its protein is CSVEGADYSNYGYTF.